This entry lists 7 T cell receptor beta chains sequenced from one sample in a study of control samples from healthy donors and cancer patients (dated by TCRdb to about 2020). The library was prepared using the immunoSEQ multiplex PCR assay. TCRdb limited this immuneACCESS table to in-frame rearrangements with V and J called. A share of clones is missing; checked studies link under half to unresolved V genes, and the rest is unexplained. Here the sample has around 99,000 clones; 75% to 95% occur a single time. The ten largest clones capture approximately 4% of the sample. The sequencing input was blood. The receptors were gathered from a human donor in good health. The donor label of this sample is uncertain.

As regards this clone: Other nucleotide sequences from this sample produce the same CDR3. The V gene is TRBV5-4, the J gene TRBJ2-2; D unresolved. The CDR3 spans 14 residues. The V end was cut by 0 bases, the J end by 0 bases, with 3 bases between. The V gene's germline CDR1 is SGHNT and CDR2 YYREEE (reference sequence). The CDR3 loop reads CASSLGANTGELFF. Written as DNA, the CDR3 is TGTGCCAGCAGCTTGGGGGCGAACACCGGGGAGCTGTTTTTT.

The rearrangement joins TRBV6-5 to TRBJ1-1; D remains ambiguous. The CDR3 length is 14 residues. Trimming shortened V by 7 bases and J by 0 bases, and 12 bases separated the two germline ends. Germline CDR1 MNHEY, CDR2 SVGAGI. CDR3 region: CASKSPGMNTEAFF. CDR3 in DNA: TGTGCCAGCAAAAGTCCGGGCATGAACACTGAAGCTTTCTTT.

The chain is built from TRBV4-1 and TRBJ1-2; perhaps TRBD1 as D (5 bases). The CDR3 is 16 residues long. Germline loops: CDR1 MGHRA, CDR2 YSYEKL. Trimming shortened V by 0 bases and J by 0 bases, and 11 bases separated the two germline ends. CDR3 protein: CASSQEGPRANYGYTF. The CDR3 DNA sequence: TGCGCCAGCAGCCAAGAGGGACCGCGAGCTAACTATGGCTACACCTTC.

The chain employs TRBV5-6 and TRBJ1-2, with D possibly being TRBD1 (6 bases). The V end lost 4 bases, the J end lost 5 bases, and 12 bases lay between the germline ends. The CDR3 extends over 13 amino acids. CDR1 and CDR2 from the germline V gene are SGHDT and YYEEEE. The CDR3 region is CASSLGGGYGYTF. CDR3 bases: TGTGCCAGCAGCCTCGGGGGCGGGTATGGCTACACCTTC.

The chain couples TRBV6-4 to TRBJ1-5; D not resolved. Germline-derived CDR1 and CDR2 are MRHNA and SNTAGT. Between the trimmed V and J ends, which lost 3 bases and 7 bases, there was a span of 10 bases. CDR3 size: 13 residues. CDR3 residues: CASSEGPGQPQHF. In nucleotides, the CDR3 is TGTGCCAGCAGTGAAGGCCCGGGGCAGCCCCAGCATTTT.

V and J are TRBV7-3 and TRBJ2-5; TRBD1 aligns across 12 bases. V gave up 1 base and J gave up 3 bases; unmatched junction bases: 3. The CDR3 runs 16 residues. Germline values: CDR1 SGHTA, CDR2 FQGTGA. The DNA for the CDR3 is TGTGCCAGCAGCTTAAGGGGGACAGGGGGCGAAGAGACCCAGTACTTC. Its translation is CASSLRGTGGEETQYF.

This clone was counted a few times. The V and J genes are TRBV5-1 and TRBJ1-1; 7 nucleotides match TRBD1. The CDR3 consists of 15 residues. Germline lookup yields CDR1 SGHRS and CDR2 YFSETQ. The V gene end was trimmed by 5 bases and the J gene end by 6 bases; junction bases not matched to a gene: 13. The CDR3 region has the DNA TGCGCCAGCAGTTTTGCGGGAAACCAGGGGGCTGAAGCTTTCTTT. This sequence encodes CASSFAGNQGAEAFF.